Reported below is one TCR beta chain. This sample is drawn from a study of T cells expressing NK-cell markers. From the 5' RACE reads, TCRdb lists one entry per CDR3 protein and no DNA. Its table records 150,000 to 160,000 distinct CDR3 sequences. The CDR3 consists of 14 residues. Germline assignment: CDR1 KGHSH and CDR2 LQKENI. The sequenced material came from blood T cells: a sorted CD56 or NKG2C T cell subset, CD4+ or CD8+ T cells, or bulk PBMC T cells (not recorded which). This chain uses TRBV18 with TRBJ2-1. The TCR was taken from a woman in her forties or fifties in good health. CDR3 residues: CASSPFPAADEQFF.